This T cell receptor beta chain came from a study of sequential checkpoint blockade in melanoma. Study as a whole: Arm A got nivolumab then ipilimumab; arm B the reverse, 1:1. After nivolumab or ipilimumab alone, around 24 patients had week-13 rebiopsies. Study results and caveats: T-cell fraction and clonality followed PD-L1 and CD8+ counts, not mutational load. About 30 times likelier clinical benefit followed increased tumor T-cell fraction and clonality.

Concerning this clone: Its cognate antigen is unknown.

The treatment denotes: randomized to nivolumab then ipilimumab (arm A) or the reverse (arm B). TCRdb's copy holds only in-frame clones and misses some; the assay was immunoSEQ multiplex PCR. Here the sample spans about 2,700 clones, around 21% being singletons. The CDR3 is made up of 12 amino acids. Germline V gene sequence: CDR1 MDHEN, CDR2 SYDVKM. V was clipped by 8 bases and J by 0 bases, with 7 bases between them. The chain is built from TRBV28 and TRBJ1-2, with D possibly being TRBD1 (5 bases). This sample comprised tumor tissue (inferred from file names), obtained from a patient given nivolumab and ipilimumab in sequence. This sequence was found in a human donor with melanoma. The CDR3 DNA reads as TGTGCCAGCGGGACCTCTAACTATGGCTACACCTTC. As protein: CASGTSNYGYTF.